This T cell receptor (beta chain) appears in the sequencing data of a study of blood T cell repertoires in COVID-19. On the study more broadly: Collection of acute and convalescent COVID-19 samples took place in the United States, Italy and Spain. The cDNA or gDNA used as material had been derived from T cells, B-cell-depleted T cells, or PBMCs.

As handled by the study authors: The authors estimated nucleated cell counts from reference gene primer amplification. Sequencing was performed with immunoSEQ multiplex PCR; in TCRdb, only in-frame clones are kept and a portion is missing. V, J and clone size are those of that table, while D and trimming were read from the DNA. The sample shows about 220,000 clones, approximately 85% of them seen only once. The clonotype originates from a man over 45 who had recovered from COVID-19. The source material was peripheral blood.

DNA for the CDR3: TGTGCCAGCAGCCGGGACAGGGGTTCCAATGAGCAGTTCTTC. Its translation: CASSRDRGSNEQFF. The V and J genes are TRBV2 and TRBJ2-1, with TRBD1 identical over 10 bases. Germline CDR1 is SNHLY and CDR2 is FYNNEI. After removal of 6 bases from V and 6 bases from J, the junction contained 5 bases not matched to a gene. The CDR3 length is 14 residues.